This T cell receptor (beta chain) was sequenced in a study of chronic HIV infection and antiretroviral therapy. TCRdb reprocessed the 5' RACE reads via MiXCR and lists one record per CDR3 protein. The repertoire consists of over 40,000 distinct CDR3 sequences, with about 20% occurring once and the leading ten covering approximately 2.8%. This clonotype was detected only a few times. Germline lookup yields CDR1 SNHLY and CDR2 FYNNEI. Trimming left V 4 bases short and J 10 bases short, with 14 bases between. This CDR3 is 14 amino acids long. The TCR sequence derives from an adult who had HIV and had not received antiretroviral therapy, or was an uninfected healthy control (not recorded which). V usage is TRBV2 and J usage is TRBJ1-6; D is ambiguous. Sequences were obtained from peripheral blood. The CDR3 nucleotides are TGTGCCAGCAGTGTGTGGGGAGTAGGATCACCCCTCCACTTT. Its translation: CASSVWGVGSPLHF.